The TCR beta chain described here comes from a study of blood T cell repertoires in COVID-19. As for the study in general: Acute and convalescent COVID-19 samples came from the United States, Italy and Spain. PBMCs, B-cell-depleted T cells, or T cells were the source of the cDNA or gDNA that made up the material.

In the authors' workflow: Amplification of reference gene primers was used by the study to estimate nucleated cell counts. Sequencing was performed with immunoSEQ multiplex PCR; in TCRdb, only in-frame clones are kept and a portion is missing. The DNA gave D and trimming, while V, J and clone size come from that table. Counted here are under 300,000 clones, about four fifths occurring once; the ten biggest clones make up more than 9.5%. Germline CDR1 MNHEY, CDR2 SVGAGI. The CDR3 spans 12 residues. Trimming left V 6 bases short and J 3 bases short, with 7 bases between. The sequenced sample was peripheral blood. This sequence was found in a woman of 80 years or more with acute or convalescent COVID-19. The chain carries TRBV6-5 and TRBJ2-3, with D perhaps TRBD1 (6 bases). The CDR3 region has the DNA TGTGCCAGCAGCACAGGGACAGATACGCAGTATTTT. It codes for CASSTGTDTQYF.